This T cell receptor beta chain emerged from a study of blood T cell repertoires in COVID-19. The wider study: There were acute and convalescent COVID-19 samples, and they came from the United States, Italy and Spain. T cells, B-cell-depleted T cells, or PBMCs provided the cDNA or gDNA that served as material.

This table comes from immunoSEQ multiplex PCR, and its TCRdb copy is limited to in-frame clones, with some not included. The sample has 300,000 to 400,000 clones; around nine tenths are singletons. Per the germline V gene, CDR1 is SQVTM and CDR2 is ANQGSEA. This CDR3 contains 13 residues. With 5 bases clipped from V and 3 bases from J, the junction kept 4 bases outside the gene matches. The source is a human donor in a cohort sampled during active COVID-19. Sequenced: peripheral blood. The chain couples TRBV29-1 to TRBJ2-7; 10 nucleotides line up with TRBD2. The CDR3 protein is CSVRTSGLYEQYF. CDR3 DNA: TGCAGCGTTCGGACTAGCGGACTCTACGAGCAGTACTTC.